The 26 T cell receptor beta chains listed next were all sequenced from one sample in a study of regulatory T cells in long-lasting Graves disease. Through Arm-PCR of CDR3 regions and iRepertoire HTBI primers, TCR beta libraries were built. Each CDR3 protein gets one entry after TCRdb re-called the multiplex PCR reads with MiXCR. The table includes 400,000 to 500,000 distinct CDR3 sequences, approximately 14% detected once. Time point reported: newly diagnosed GD, antithyroid drugs for less than 3 months. PBMCs provided the RNA from which the TCR library was made. These data also featured in a second study, about T cells in Graves' hyperthyroidism and ophthalmopathy.

Sequenced here: peripheral blood mononuclear cells (PBMCs), sampled at new diagnosis, from a patient treated with antithyroid drugs. The receptors stem from a woman aged 45 to 65 with Graves disease.

This clonotype has at least ten counts. The chain is built from TRBV20-1 and TRBJ2-1; D ambiguous. Germline loops: CDR1 DFQATT, CDR2 SNEGSKA (reference sequence). Between the trimmed V and J ends, which lost 1 base and 6 bases, there was a span of 13 bases. This CDR3 comprises 14 residues. The CDR3 nucleotides read TGCAGTGCTAGAGTCGCACTCCTCCCCAATGAGCAGTTCTTC. This sequence encodes CSARVALLPNEQFF.

This clonotype was observed many times. V gene TRBV27 combines with J gene TRBJ2-7; D is possibly TRBD2 (6 bases). CDR1 is MNHEY and CDR2 is SMNVEV in the germline V gene (reference sequence). V was shortened by 4 bases and J by 6 bases, with 19 bases between the two germline ends. The CDR3 runs 15 residues. Here the CDR3 reads CASSSPGLRVIEQYF. The CDR3 DNA is TGTGCCAGCAGTTCCCCGGGACTGCGGGTGATCGAGCAGTACTTC.

This clonotype was counted at least ten times. The chain joins TRBV28 to TRBJ2-1, with TRBD2 as a possible D gene (5 bases). The germline V gene encodes CDR1 MDHEN and CDR2 SYDVKM. Trimming shortened V by 3 bases and J by 3 bases, and 12 bases separated the two germline ends. This CDR3 is built from 15 residues. The CDR3 region is CASSLVGSVYNEQFF. The CDR3 nucleotides read TGTGCCAGCAGTTTGGTAGGGAGTGTCTACAATGAGCAGTTCTTC.

CDR3 nucleotides: TGCAGCGTTGGGAGGCTAGGACTAGTGGGCCATGAGCAGTTCTTC. It translates to CSVGRLGLVGHEQFF. V gene TRBV29-1 combines with J gene TRBJ2-1; 7 bases align to TRBD2. The CDR3 contains 15 residues. Germline V gives CDR1 SQVTM, CDR2 ANQGSEA. J was trimmed by 8 bases and V by 4 bases; bases with no gene match: 14.

The rearrangement joins TRBV19 to TRBJ2-6; TRBD1 agrees at 8 bases. CDR1 LNHDA and CDR2 SQIVND come from the germline V gene (reference sequence). The junction had 10 bases not matched to a gene; V was cut back by 6 bases and J by 9 bases. There are 15 residues in the CDR3. The CDR3 here is CASSTTGVIVNVLTF. Written as DNA, the CDR3 is TGTGCCAGTAGCACGACAGGGGTAATTGTCAACGTCCTGACTTTC.

This clonotype was seen at least ten times. The chain links TRBV6-2 or TRBV6-3 to TRBJ2-1, with 9 bases matching TRBD2. Germline lookup yields CDR1 MNHEY and CDR2 SVGEGT. The CDR3 length is 19 residues. The junction had 15 bases not matched to a gene; V was cut back by 3 bases and J by 3 bases. CDR3 DNA: TGTGCCAGCAGTTATCCGCTTCAGGGCGGGAGGGGGGTCTACAATGAGCAGTTCTTC. Protein: CASSYPLQGGRGVYNEQFF.

In this sample, this clonotype turned up many times. The gene calls are TRBV20-1 and TRBJ2-7; 9 bases map to TRBD1. From germline, CDR1 is DFQATT and CDR2 SNEGSKA (reference sequence). This CDR3 spans 13 amino acids. Trimming took 6 bases from V and 7 from J; bases not matched to a gene: 10. The CDR3 loop reads CSAPSGTGREQYF. The DNA for the CDR3 is TGCAGTGCACCAAGCGGGACAGGGAGAGAGCAGTACTTC.

The chain recombines TRBV4-2 with TRBJ2-3; TRBD2 is a possible D gene (6 bases). Germline values: CDR1 LGHNA, CDR2 YNFKEQ. CDR3 size: 18 residues. The V end was cut by 1 base, the J end by 0 bases, with 17 bases between. The CDR3 DNA follows: TGTGCCAGCAGCCAAGCTTACACGGACGGGACTAGCACAGATACGCAGTATTTT. It codes for CASSQAYTDGTSTDTQYF.

This chain uses TRBV2 with TRBJ2-5; D not resolved. The V and J ends lost 8 bases and 1 base respectively, with 8 bases between them. Germline V gene sequence: CDR1 SNHLY, CDR2 FYNNEI. The CDR3 length is 12 residues. The CDR3 is CASHFSQETQYF. The CDR3 DNA reads TGTGCCAGCCACTTTAGCCAAGAGACCCAGTACTTC.

This clonotype was seen a few times. An end of the junction does not agree with germline; a read error may underlie this. This rearrangement joins TRBV12-3 or TRBV12-4 to TRBJ2-1; 12 bases agree with TRBD2. This CDR3 contains 15 residues. The CDR3 reads CAGSFRLAGVGEQFF. In DNA, the CDR3 is TGTGCCGGCAGTTTTCGACTAGCGGGAGTTGGTGAGCAGTTCTTC.

In this sample, this clonotype turned up a few times. This chain joins TRBV7-2 and TRBJ2-7; no clear D gene. Germline CDR1 is SGHTA and CDR2 is FQGNSA. This CDR3 comprises 13 residues. V lost 1 base to trimming and J lost 5 bases, with 9 bases between them. The CDR3 loop is CASSLVSHNEQYF. DNA of the CDR3: TGTGCCAGCAGCTTAGTGTCCCATAACGAGCAGTACTTC. The full variable domain, rest sourced from reference TRBV7-2 and TRBJ2-7, is GAGVSQSPSNKVTEKGKDVELRCDPISGHTALYWYRQSLGQGLEFLIYFQGNSAPDKSGLPSDRFSAERTGGSVSTLTIQRTQQEDSAVYLCASSLVSHNEQYFGPGTRLTVT.

This clonotype was observed at least ten times. The chain is built from TRBV18 and TRBJ1-2; tentatively, D is TRBD1 (6 bases). CDR3 length equals 14 residues. CDR1 and CDR2 from the germline V gene are KGHSH and LQKENI. V was shortened by 1 base and J by 4 bases, with 10 bases between the two germline ends. The CDR3 spells CASSPLGQLYGYTF. DNA of the CDR3: TGTGCCAGCTCACCACTTGGACAGCTCTATGGCTACACCTTC.

The CDR3 sequence is CASSQDSRTPLYYEQYF. In nucleotides, the CDR3 is TGCGCCAGCAGCCAAGATTCGAGGACACCATTGTACTACGAGCAGTACTTC. The chain is built from TRBV4-1 and TRBJ2-7, with D possibly being TRBD1 (5 bases). This CDR3 is 17 amino acids long. The germline CDR1 and CDR2 sequences are MGHRA and YSYEKL. V was cut by 0 bases and J by 3 bases, with 18 bases left in between.

This clonotype was recorded a few times. The genes are TRBV20-1 and TRBJ1-1; D perhaps matches TRBD1 (6 bases). CDR3 size: 14 residues. Trimming shortened V by 7 bases and J by 1 base, and 16 bases separated the two germline ends. Germline-derived CDR1 and CDR2 are DFQATT and SNEGSKA (reference sequence). The CDR3 here is CSVGRAGANTEAFF. The CDR3 DNA is TGCAGTGTTGGGAGGGCAGGGGCGAACACTGAAGCTTTCTTT.

Only a few counts were recorded for this clonotype. This rearrangement joins TRBV6-1 to TRBJ2-7; 8 positions match TRBD2. The CDR3 extends over 14 amino acids. Germline values: CDR1 MNHNS, CDR2 SASEGT. Trimming took 7 bases from V and 3 from J; bases not matched to a gene: 8. The chain's CDR3 is CASIRATSGYEQYF. Written as DNA, the CDR3 is TGTGCCAGCATCAGGGCTACTAGCGGCTACGAGCAGTACTTC.

This clonotype was seen repeatedly, ten times or more. The genes are TRBV7-9 and TRBJ2-1, with TRBD1 identical over 10 bases. Per the germline V gene, CDR1 is SEHNR and CDR2 is FQNEAQ (reference sequence). J gave up 7 bases and V 2 bases, and 17 bases lay outside the gene matches. This CDR3 has 19 amino acids. Here the CDR3 reads CASSLTTRADRGHLNEQFF. In DNA form, the CDR3 reads TGTGCCAGCAGCTTAACAACACGGGCAGACAGGGGGCATCTTAATGAGCAGTTCTTC.

The chain employs TRBV5-6 and TRBJ2-1, with no clear D. The germline gives CDR1 SGHDT, CDR2 YYEEEE. Trimming removed 3 bases from V and 4 bases from J, with 17 bases in between. The CDR3 sequence is 16 residues long. In nucleotides, the CDR3 is TGTGCCAGCAGCTCTGATCCCCAGCAGGAATACAATGAGCAGTTCTTC. Translation: CASSSDPQQEYNEQFF.

As regards this clonotype: A much larger clonotype is one base distant, so this may be a read error. The chain is built from TRBV5-4 and TRBJ2-5, with D possibly TRBD1 on 5 matching bases. The CDR3 has 14 amino acids. Germline assignment: CDR1 SGHNT and CDR2 YYREEE (reference sequence). CDR3 in amino acids: CASSSDSYQETEYF. The CDR3 region has the DNA TGTGCCAGCAGCTCAGACAGTTACCAAGAGACCGAGTACTTC.

This clonotype was seen a handful of times. The chain recombines TRBV12-3 or TRBV12-4 with TRBJ2-2; 9 bases are shared with TRBD1. Losses at the gene ends were 5 bases for V and 7 bases for J; bases not matched to a gene: 2. There are 13 residues in the CDR3. CDR3 amino acids: CASSRTGDGELFF. In DNA form, the CDR3 reads TGTGCCAGCAGTCGGACAGGGGACGGGGAGCTGTTTTTT.

The chain carries TRBV19 and TRBJ2-7; 10 positions agree with TRBD1. The ends lost 6 bases at V and 3 bases at J; junction bases unmatched: 17. CDR3 length: 18 residues. Looked up from germline, CDR1 is LNHDA and CDR2 is SQIVND (reference sequence). The CDR3 DNA reads as TGTGCCAGTAGCCTGCAAACTGGACCCGGGACAGGGGTCTACGAGCAGTACTTC. It specifies CASSLQTGPGTGVYEQYF.

Details on this clonotype: Possible read error: a much larger clone is one base away. CDR3 sequence reads: CVSSWTSGDYEQYF. Here the CDR3 DNA reads TGTGTCAGCAGCTGGACTAGCGGGGACTACGAGCAGTACTTC. V usage is TRBV11-2 and J usage is TRBJ2-7; TRBD2 matches at 12 bases. CDR1 and CDR2 from the germline V gene are SGHAT and FQNNGV. CDR3 length: 14 amino acids.

This clonotype was counted at least ten times. The V and J genes are TRBV28 and TRBJ1-5; tentatively, D is TRBD1 (5 bases). This CDR3 contains 17 residues. Per the germline V gene, CDR1 is MDHEN and CDR2 is SYDVKM. Deletions cut 5 bases from V and 0 bases from J, with 17 bases between. CDR3 bases: TGTGCCAGCAGTCCCATGGGGGGAGAGTATAGCAATCAGCCCCAGCATTTT. This translates into CASSPMGGEYSNQPQHF.

This clonotype was found many times. The chain recombines TRBV7-9 with TRBJ2-3, with 8 bases aligning to TRBD2. With 4 bases clipped from V and 0 bases from J, the junction kept 18 bases outside the gene matches. This CDR3 spans 20 amino acids. The germline V gene encodes CDR1 SEHNR and CDR2 FQNEAQ (reference sequence). The CDR3 reads CASSSPTKGKTSASTDTQYF. Here the CDR3 DNA reads TGTGCCAGCAGCTCACCTACAAAGGGGAAGACTAGCGCCAGCACAGATACGCAGTATTTT.

This clonotype was recorded once. The V call is TRBV6-9, the J call TRBJ2-7; D possibly corresponds to TRBD2 (6 bases). The CDR3 is made up of 17 amino acids. The germline CDR1 and CDR2 sequences are MNHGY and SVAAGI. Trimming pared 3 bases from V and 3 bases from J, leaving 21 bases between. For the CDR3, the DNA is TGTGCCAGCAGTTACCCCCCCATCGGGAGTTGGAGCTACGAGCAGTACTTC. Protein sequence: CASSYPPIGSWSYEQYF.

This clonotype was seen many times. This chain joins TRBV9 and TRBJ2-3; no reliable D call. Deletions cut 0 bases from V and 0 bases from J, with 11 bases between. Germline V CDR1 and CDR2: SGDLS, YYNGEE. The CDR3 is made up of 16 amino acids. Here the CDR3 DNA reads TGTGCCAGCAGCGTAGGTTGGACCGCTAGCACAGATACGCAGTATTTT. Translated: CASSVGWTASTDTQYF.

As for this clonotype: A much bigger clone sits one base away, suggesting this may be a read error. The chain employs TRBV2 and TRBJ2-2; 13 nucleotides agree with TRBD2. CDR1 is SNHLY and CDR2 is FYNNEI in the germline V gene. Trimming took 8 bases from V and 7 from J; bases not matched to a gene: 10. This CDR3 comprises 16 residues. CDR3 nucleotides: TGTGCCAGCGGTAGACTAGCGGGAGGACTTTTCGGGGAGCTGTTTTTT. Translated: CASGRLAGGLFGELFF.